This T cell receptor (beta chain) was found in a study of spatial heterogeneity in lung cancer. Overall study context: Each time, sequencing found more beta-chain sequences than alpha-chain sequences. Each distinct TCR and UMI combination averaged more than ten appearances in raw reads.

This clonotype was observed a few times. Its antigen is unidentified. One entry per CDR3 protein results from TCRdb running MiXCR on the 5' RACE reads. The sample lists more than 10,000 distinct CDR3 sequences, around 4% seen once, with around 43% in the top ten. Germline V lookup: CDR1 MNHEY, CDR2 SVGEGT. With V trimmed by 0 bases and J by 4 bases, 8 bases remained unmatched. This CDR3 is 19 amino acids long. Findings of the study overall: At resection, ubiquitous expanded tumor TCRs appeared in blood more than at follow-up.

The time point here: sample taken at primary tumor resection. The study sequenced unsorted whole RNA from tumor, nontumor lung or frozen PBMC. The rearrangement links TRBV6-2 or TRBV6-3 to TRBJ2-3; 15 nucleotides align to TRBD2. This sample comprised PBMCs, obtained at surgery. This clonotype was sampled from a male donor with early-stage non-small cell lung cancer. CDR3: CASSYSWTSGRARADTQYF. The CDR3 DNA is TGTGCCAGCAGTTACTCCTGGACTAGCGGGAGGGCCCGGGCAGATACGCAGTATTTT.